Listed here are 22 T cell receptor beta chains from one sample, sequenced in a study of T cells after yellow fever vaccination. TCRdb re-derived calls from the 5' RACE reads in MiXCR, one entry per CDR3 protein. The table records 300,000 to 400,000 distinct CDR3 sequences, 8.5% to 10% of them present only once. Specimen: PBMCs, collected on the day of the first yellow fever vaccination. These TCRs come from a man aged 18 to 29 who received the YFV17D yellow fever vaccine.

This clonotype appeared many times. The chain uses TRBV7-9 and TRBJ1-1; D not resolved. The CDR3 contains 12 residues. Germline CDR1 reads SEHNR; CDR2 reads FQNEAQ (reference sequence). V was trimmed by 10 bases and J by 6 bases, leaving 15 bases between them. The CDR3 region is CATRRGWPEAFF. CDR3 DNA sequence: TGTGCCACGCGTCGGGGTTGGCCTGAAGCTTTCTTT.

This chain connects TRBV7-6 to TRBJ2-5; D remains ambiguous. Trimming cost V 2 bases and J 0 bases, with 10 bases left between them. The CDR3 is 15 amino acids. CDR1 and CDR2 from the germline V gene are SGHVS and FNYEAQ. CDR3 sequence: CASSLKAGYQETQYF. As DNA, the CDR3 is TGTGCCAGCAGCTTAAAAGCCGGGTACCAAGAGACCCAGTACTTC.

The chain couples TRBV7-8 to TRBJ1-3; D unresolved. Trimming took 1 base from V and 1 from J, leaving 8 bases between them. The CDR3 consists of 15 residues. Germline lookup yields CDR1 SGHVS and CDR2 FQNEAQ. In nucleotides, the CDR3 is TGTGCCAGCAGCTTAGTCGGGAGATCTGGAAACACCATATATTTT. Its protein is CASSLVGRSGNTIYF.

The CDR3 sequence: CASSVAPTAPSSYNEQFF. CDR3 sequence (DNA): TGTGCCAGCAGCGTAGCTCCAACAGCCCCGAGCTCCTACAATGAGCAGTTCTTC. The chain recombines TRBV9 with TRBJ2-1; no clear D gene. CDR1 is SGDLS, CDR2 YYNGEE, per germline. V was pared by 0 bases and J by 0 bases, with 16 bases between. The length of the CDR3 is 18 residues.

The J gene is TRBJ2-3, the V gene TRBV15; D is uncertain. Deletions cut 1 base from V and 2 bases from J, with 7 bases between. Germline V CDR1 and CDR2: LNHNV, YYDKDF (reference sequence). The CDR3 has 14 amino acids. The CDR3 bases are TGTGCCACCAGCAGAGCACAGCTCACAGATACGCAGTATTTT. It yields the protein CATSRAQLTDTQYF.

This clonotype was seen a few times. This chain joins TRBV9 and TRBJ1-1; 8 bases are a match to TRBD1. The ends lost 0 bases at V and 1 base at J; junction bases unmatched: 8. The germline V gene has CDR1 SGDLS and CDR2 YYNGEE. The length of the CDR3 is 17 residues. The CDR3 sequence is CASSVEARGQGNTEAFF. DNA of the CDR3: TGTGCCAGCAGCGTAGAGGCCCGTGGACAGGGGAACACTGAAGCTTTCTTT.

A few counts support this clonotype. The rearrangement links TRBV20-1 to TRBJ2-5; no clear D. Trimming stripped 3 bases from V and 5 bases from J, with 10 bases between. This CDR3 is built from 12 residues. Germline CDR1 is DFQATT and CDR2 is SNEGSKA (reference sequence). The DNA of the CDR3 is TGCAGTGCTAGTTCCCGAGCGGAGACCCAGTACTTC. Its translation: CSASSRAETQYF.

This clonotype came up a few times. The chain joins TRBV28 to TRBJ2-2, with TRBD1 as a possible D gene (6 bases). This CDR3 has 15 residues. Germline V lookup: CDR1 MDHEN, CDR2 SYDVKM. V lost 11 bases and J lost 0, with 16 bases in between. DNA of the CDR3: TGTGCCTGCACTCGGACAGCCGCGAACACCGGGGAGCTGTTTTTT. Translated, it gives CACTRTAANTGELFF. Combining the CDR3 with reference TRBV28 and TRBJ2-2 gives the whole variable domain DVKVTQSSRYLVKRTGEKVFLECVQDMDHENMFWYRQDPGLGLRLIYFSYDVKMKEKGDIPEGYSVSREKKERFSLILESASTNQTSMYLCACTRTAANTGELFFGEGSRLTVL.

This clonotype has a count of ten or more. This chain uses TRBV5-1 with TRBJ1-1; D not resolved. V dropped 1 base and J dropped 5 bases, with 9 bases sitting between them. CDR1 and CDR2 (germline): SGHRS, YFSETQ. The CDR3 runs to 13 residues. CDR3 region: CASSLTVETEAFF. CDR3 DNA sequence: TGCGCCAGCAGCTTGACGGTGGAAACTGAAGCTTTCTTT.

Many counts were recorded for this clonotype. The chain carries TRBV7-3 and TRBJ2-1; a possible D gene is TRBD2 (7 bases). The CDR3 is 15 residues long. Deletions cut 4 bases from V and 2 bases from J, with 12 bases between. The germline CDR1 and CDR2 sequences are SGHTA and FQGTGA. The CDR3 is CASSSGGRAYNEQFF. CDR3 bases: TGTGCCAGCAGCTCCGGGGGGCGGGCCTACAATGAGCAGTTCTTC.

The rearrangement joins TRBV9 to TRBJ1-3; D not certain. CDR1 is SGDLS and CDR2 is YYNGEE in the germline V gene. The V gene lost 1 base and the J gene lost 2 bases, with 10 bases spanning the gap. The CDR3 length is 15 residues. The CDR3 region is CASSVMSGAGNTIYF. As DNA, the CDR3 is TGTGCCAGCAGCGTAATGAGTGGGGCTGGAAACACCATATATTTT. Full variable domain (rest looked up from reference TRBV9 and TRBJ1-3): DSGVTQTPKHLITATGQRVTLRCSPRSGDLSVYWYQQSLDQGLQFLIQYYNGEERAKGNILERFSAQQFPDLHSELNLSSLELGDSALYFCASSVMSGAGNTIYFGEGSWLTVV.

This clonotype has at least ten counts. The genes are TRBV12-3 or TRBV12-4 and TRBJ2-7; D gene ambiguous. The CDR3 is made up of 12 amino acids. V lost 6 bases, J lost 2 bases, and 8 bases lay in between. The CDR3 bases are TGTGCCAGCAGCATGGGCCCCTACGAGCAGTACTTC. Translating it yields CASSMGPYEQYF.

This clonotype was detected many times. This sequence joins TRBV28 and TRBJ2-3; D not certain. Germline-derived CDR1 and CDR2 are MDHEN and SYDVKM. CDR3 length: 12 amino acids. The V and J ends lost 7 bases and 2 bases respectively, with 7 bases between them. CDR3 sequence: CASTSFTDTQYF. In DNA, the CDR3 is TGTGCCAGCACCAGCTTCACAGATACGCAGTATTTT. Together with reference TRBV28 and TRBJ2-3, the CDR3 gives the full variable domain: DVKVTQSSRYLVKRTGEKVFLECVQDMDHENMFWYRQDPGLGLRLIYFSYDVKMKEKGDIPEGYSVSREKKERFSLILESASTNQTSMYLCASTSFTDTQYFGPGTRLTVL.

This clonotype was seen repeatedly, ten times or more. The chain combines TRBV4-1 with TRBJ1-3; a possible D gene is TRBD1 (5 bases). CDR3 length equals 18 residues. Germline V gene lookup returns CDR1 MGHRA and CDR2 YSYEKL. The V end was cut by 1 base, the J end by 2 bases, with 18 bases between. In DNA, the CDR3 is TGCGCCAGCAGCCAAGGCGGGGGACGAGGGCTACCTGGAAACACCATATATTTT. Its translation: CASSQGGGRGLPGNTIYF.

About this clonotype itself: Germline is not matched at one junction end, which may reflect a read error. This rearrangement joins TRBV28 to TRBJ1-3; no definite D call. From germline, CDR1 is MDHEN and CDR2 SYDVKM. The length of the CDR3 is 14 residues. CDR3 amino acids: CASRGASWENTKYF. In nucleotides, the CDR3 is TGTGCCAGCAGAGGAGCCAGCTGGGAAAACACCAAATATTTT.

The chain couples TRBV7-9 to TRBJ2-3, with D perhaps TRBD2 (5 bases). The length of the CDR3 is 13 residues. The germline CDR1 and CDR2 sequences are SEHNR and FQNEAQ (reference sequence). The V end was cut by 2 bases, the J end by 10 bases, with 13 bases between. CDR3: CASSLITSGAQYF. CDR3 DNA: TGTGCCAGCAGCTTAATTACTAGTGGTGCGCAGTATTTT. Variable domain in full (rest from reference TRBV7-9 and TRBJ2-3): DTGVSQNPRHKITKRGQNVTFRCDPISEHNRLYWYRQTLGQGPEFLTYFQNEAQLEKSRLLSDRFSAERPKGSFSTLEIQRTEQGDSAMYLCASSLITSGAQYFGPGTRLTVL.

Sample share makes this clonotype medium-sized (0.01 to 0.1%). V is TRBV24-1 and J is TRBJ2-3; 12 bases are a match to TRBD2. Germline CDR1 and CDR2: KGHDR and SFDVKD. This CDR3 contains 17 residues. Trimming removed 3 bases from V and 4 bases from J; junction bases left unmatched: 7. The CDR3 region has the DNA TGTGCCACCAGTGATCCGTTGGGACTAGCGGGCGCAGATACGCAGTATTTT. It is translated as CATSDPLGLAGADTQYF.

The CDR3 sequence: CASSYYGREPQHF. The CDR3 nucleotides read TGTGCCAGCAGTTACTACGGGAGGGAGCCCCAGCATTTT. The chain joins TRBV6-2 or TRBV6-3 to TRBJ1-5, with unresolved D. Per the germline V gene, CDR1 is MNHEY and CDR2 is SVGEGT. V was pared by 1 base and J by 8 bases, with 9 bases between. The CDR3 is 13 residues long.

This clonotype was observed a few times. V usage is TRBV11-2 and J usage is TRBJ2-7; D not certain. Trimming took 0 bases from V and 1 from J, leaving 13 bases between them. Germline assignment: CDR1 SGHAT and CDR2 FQNNGV. The CDR3 extends over 16 amino acids. The CDR3 DNA reads TGTGCCAGCAGCTTAGATTCGGGCTACCGTTCCTACGAGCAGTACGTC. Translation: CASSLDSGYRSYEQYV.

In its sample, this clonotype was seen a few times. The V gene is TRBV12-3 or TRBV12-4, the J gene TRBJ1-1, with 7 bases lining up with TRBD1. This CDR3 comprises 16 residues. The junction had 12 bases not matched to a gene; V was cut back by 8 bases and J by 0 bases. The CDR3 bases are TGTGCCAGCCGGGACAGCGCCCTCATTATGAACACTGAAGCTTTCTTT. This codes for CASRDSALIMNTEAFF.

This clonotype was seen a few times. The J gene is TRBJ2-7, the V gene TRBV20-1; TRBD2 is a possible D gene (5 bases). V shed 4 bases and J shed 4 bases, with 11 bases lying between them. This CDR3 region has 12 residues. CDR1 and CDR2 from the germline V gene are DFQATT and SNEGSKA (reference sequence). The CDR3 coding sequence is TGCAGTGCTAAGTGGACTGGTTACGAGCAGTACTTC. It yields the protein CSAKWTGYEQYF.

The rearrangement joins TRBV5-1 to TRBJ2-3; D may be TRBD2 (5 bases). Trimming stripped 4 bases from V and 5 bases from J, with 14 bases between. Germline V gene sequence: CDR1 SGHRS, CDR2 YFSETQ. This CDR3 is built from 14 residues. The CDR3, as DNA: TGCGCCAGCAGCCGCGGGCCAAACCAAGATACGCAGTATTTT. This translates into CASSRGPNQDTQYF.